A selection of T cell receptor beta chains follows, all from one sample in a study of shared clonotypes between healthy human individuals. The repertoire was sequenced with immunoSEQ multiplex PCR; TCRdb's copy has only in-frame clones and lacks some. The table records 800,000 to 1,200,000 clones, approximately 78% of them present only once. Source material: memory CD4+ T cells from PBMCs. These TCRs come from a man in his late teens or twenties in good health. Some clones in this sample may be carry-over from other donors' samples. Each CDR3 is given with its conserved first and last residue. D genes are given only for firm matches. The size of a clone is reported for some rows only, either as once, few or many, or as a class for expanded clones.

14	NA	TRBV29-1	NA	TRBJ2-6	TGCAGCGCCGCCGTCCCCCCTGGGGCCAACGTCCTGACTTTC	CSAAVPPGANVLTF
13	NA	TRBV19	few	TRBJ1-5	TGTGCCAGTAGCCAGGGGTTCAATCAGCCCCAGCATTTT	CASSQGFNQPQHF
17	TRBD1	TRBV5-6	NA	TRBJ2-3	TGTGCCAGCAGCCCGACCAACAGGGGCCCGAGCACAGATACGCAGTATTTT	CASSPTNRGPSTDTQYF
14	NA	TRBV7-9	NA	TRBJ2-5	TGTGCCAGCAGCCCAAGGACTACCCAAGAGACCCAGTACTTC	CASSPRTTQETQYF
11	NA	TRBV28	NA	TRBJ1-2	TGTGCCAGCAGTTTGTATTACCGCTACACCTTC	CASSLYYRYTF
15	TRBD2	TRBV6-1	NA	TRBJ2-7	TGTGCCAGCAGTGCGGTGACGGGAGGCCCGGGGGAGCAGTACTTC	CASSAVTGGPGEQYF
14	NA	TRBV4-1	NA	TRBJ2-5	TGCGCCAGCAGCCACCAGGGAGGGGGCGAGACCCAGTACTTC	CASSHQGGGETQYF
14	NA	TRBV6-6	few	TRBJ2-1	TGTGCCAGCAGCACGACAGGGAGGACCAATGAGCAGTTCTTC	CASSTTGRTNEQFF
17	TRBD1	TRBV5-1	NA	TRBJ2-3	TGCGCCAGCAGCTTGCCTTTGGACAGGGGGTACGCAGATACGCAGTATTTT	CASSLPLDRGYADTQYF
14	NA	TRBV28	NA	TRBJ2-7	TGTGCCAGCAGTTTTGAAGGGAGCTCCTACGAGCAGTACTTC	CASSFEGSSYEQYF
17	NA	TRBV11-2	NA	TRBJ1-3	TGTGCCAGCAGCTTATGGGGGGAGAGTCCTTTTGGAAACACCATATATTTT	CASSLWGESPFGNTIYF
15	TRBD1	TRBV9	NA	TRBJ1-2	TGTGCCAGCAGCGCCGAACAGGGGCCAGGCTATGGCTACACCTTC	CASSAEQGPGYGYTF
14	TRBD1	TRBV10-3	NA	TRBJ1-2	TGTGCCATCAGTGAGGCTACACAGGGGATAGGCTACACCTTC	CAISEATQGIGYTF
14	TRBD2	TRBV5-4	NA	TRBJ2-5	TGTGCCAGCAGCTGGGGACTAGCCGAGAAGACCCAGTACTTC	CASSWGLAEKTQYF
14	NA	TRBV9	NA	TRBJ1-1	TGTGCCAGCAGCCCACTACTGAGCGACGCTGAAGCTTTCTTT	CASSPLLSDAEAFF
14	NA	TRBV6-1	NA	TRBJ1-2	TGTGCCAGCAGTGTATATGACAAGGGCTATGGCTACACCTTC	CASSVYDKGYGYTF
19	TRBD1	TRBV28	NA	TRBJ2-7	TGTGCCAGCTACCCCTTACCGGGACAGGGGGAATATGGAGGCTACGAGCAGTACTTC	CASYPLPGQGEYGGYEQYF
11	NA	TRBV5-1	NA	TRBJ2-7	TGCGCCAGCAGCCCCGGGCGGGAGCAGTACTTC	CASSPGREQYF
19	TRBD1	TRBV28	NA	TRBJ2-2	TGTGCCAGCAGCCACTTAGAGACCGGGACAGGGGGCCTCGCCGGGGAGCTGTTTTTT	CASSHLETGTGGLAGELFF
13	NA	TRBV5-4	once	TRBJ2-5	TGTGCCAGCAGCTTGCCTAGTTCGGAGACCCAGTACTTC	CASSLPSSETQYF
15	TRBD2	TRBV19	NA	TRBJ2-5	TGTGCCAGTAGTAGAGGGACTAGCGGAGTCGAGACCCAGTACTTC	CASSRGTSGVETQYF